This TCR beta chain emerged from a study of response to subunit inactivated influenza vaccine. TCRdb recomputed calls from the RT-PCR reads with MiXCR, one row per CDR3 protein. Of around 500,000 distinct CDR3 sequences in the sample, roughly 9.8% were seen once. This clonotype was counted many times. Antigen: not known. Findings and caveats of the study: Few new T cells, the authors suggested, are recruited by each seasonal influenza vaccination.

After removal of 5 bases from V and 5 bases from J, the junction contained 7 bases not matched to a gene. This CDR3 comprises 15 residues. Specimen: PBMCs from blood, collected about 40 days after vaccination. The gene calls are TRBV12-3 or TRBV12-4 and TRBJ1-4; 8 bases agree with TRBD1. The source of this sequence is a man in his fifties who received an inactivated influenza vaccine. The CDR3 protein is CASSSQGANNEKLFF. The CDR3 DNA reads as TGTGCCAGCAGTAGCCAGGGGGCGAACAATGAAAAACTGTTTTTT.